Following are 22 T cell receptor beta chains from one sample sequenced in a study of spatial heterogeneity in lung cancer. In TCRdb, the 5' RACE reads were re-called with MiXCR into one record per CDR3 protein. The repertoire has about 17,000 distinct CDR3 sequences, roughly 23% of them found once; the top ten carry about a fifth. The time point: sample taken at primary tumor resection. Tumor, nontumor lung or frozen PBMC supplied whole RNA, sequenced without sorting. This specimen consisted of PBMCs, obtained at surgery. These receptors came from a female donor with early-stage non-small cell lung cancer.

This clonotype occurred many times. The CDR3 sequence is CASSLVSFVQGRNEQFF. DNA of the CDR3: TGTGCCAGCAGCTTAGTTAGTTTTGTTCAGGGGAGGAATGAGCAGTTCTTC. The gene calls are TRBV11-2 and TRBJ2-1; possibly TRBD1 or TRBD2 for D (6 bases each). Between the trimmed V and J ends, which lost 1 base and 7 bases, there was a span of 20 bases. The CDR3 spans 17 residues. Germline V gene sequence: CDR1 SGHAT, CDR2 FQNNGV. The full variable domain, completed using reference TRBV11-2 and TRBJ2-1, is EAGVAQSPRYKIIEKRQSVAFWCNPISGHATLYWYQQILGQGPKLLIQFQNNGVVDDSQLPKDRFSAERLKGVDSTLKIQPAKLEDSAVYLCASSLVSFVQGRNEQFFGPGTRLTVL.

The V gene is TRBV12-3 or TRBV12-4, the J gene TRBJ1-1; D is ambiguous. The CDR3 consists of 13 residues. V dropped 3 bases and J dropped 7 bases, with 12 bases sitting between them. CDR3 protein: CASSFVGKSEAFF. CDR3 nucleotides: TGTGCCAGCAGTTTCGTCGGTAAGAGTGAAGCTTTCTTT.

At least ten counts were recorded for this clonotype. V usage is TRBV7-8 and J usage is TRBJ2-5; tentatively, D is TRBD2 (5 bases). The CDR3 extends over 16 amino acids. Trimming pared 0 bases from V and 5 bases from J, leaving 16 bases between. Germline CDR1 reads SGHVS; CDR2 reads FQNEAQ. CDR3 coding DNA: TGTGCCAGCAGCTTAGCCGGGGTCCGCAGTCGGGAGACCCAGTACTTC. Its protein is CASSLAGVRSRETQYF.

In nucleotides, the CDR3 is TGTGCCAGCAGCTTAGTCGAACAGGGGAGGAACGGGGAGCTGTTTTTT. Translating it yields CASSLVEQGRNGELFF. This chain links TRBV7-4 with TRBJ2-2; D perhaps matches TRBD1 (7 bases). Trimming removed 1 base at V and 7 bases at J, with 16 bases between. This CDR3 contains 16 residues. The germline V gene encodes CDR1 SGHVT and CDR2 SQSDAQ.

This clonotype has a count of ten or more. The chain is built from TRBV7-2 and TRBJ2-7; 12 nucleotides align to TRBD1. The CDR3 loop spans 15 amino acids. Per the germline V gene, CDR1 is SGHTA and CDR2 is FQGNSA. The ends lost 0 bases at V and 6 bases at J; junction bases unmatched: 3. The CDR3 spells CASSLAGTGGGEQYF. The CDR3 DNA reads as TGTGCCAGCAGCTTAGCCGGGACAGGGGGCGGCGAGCAGTACTTC.

J is TRBJ1-6 and V is TRBV3-1; D call uncertain. CDR1 and CDR2 from the germline V gene are LGHDT and YNNKEL (reference sequence). The CDR3 is 13 amino acids. Trimming took off 4 bases at V and 7 bases at J, with 8 bases between the two ends. The CDR3 coding sequence is TGTGCCAGCAGCCTCGTCCTGAATTCACCCCTCCACTTT. It encodes CASSLVLNSPLHF.

The genes are TRBV5-1 and TRBJ2-5; 8 bases map to TRBD1. The V gene end was trimmed by 3 bases and the J gene end by 2 bases; junction bases not matched to a gene: 3. Germline V CDR1 and CDR2: SGHRS, YFSETQ. The length of the CDR3 is 14 residues. The DNA of the CDR3 is TGCGCCAGCAGCTGGACAGGGAATCAAGAGACCCAGTACTTC. Protein product: CASSWTGNQETQYF.

This clonotype was seen more than once but under ten times. This chain links TRBV6-2 or TRBV6-3 with TRBJ1-5, with D possibly being TRBD1 (5 bases). Germline V gives CDR1 MNHEY, CDR2 SVGEGT. Trimming pared 6 bases from V and 3 bases from J, leaving 15 bases between. The CDR3 spans 15 residues. The CDR3 here is CASSSDRTLNQPQHF. The CDR3 bases are TGTGCCAGCAGCTCCGATCGGACACTCAATCAGCCCCAGCATTTT.

By share of the sample, this clonotype is medium-sized (0.01 to 0.1%). This sequence joins TRBV4-3 and TRBJ2-1; 11 bases match TRBD2. The ends lost 1 base at V and 7 bases at J; junction bases unmatched: 9. Germline CDR1 reads LGHNA; CDR2 reads YSLEER. The CDR3 consists of 17 residues. The CDR3 here is CASSQGLTSGSLNEQFF. CDR3 DNA: TGCGCCAGCAGCCAAGGTCTAACTAGCGGGAGTTTGAATGAGCAGTTCTTC.

The chain employs TRBV20-1 and TRBJ1-1; D gene ambiguous. In germline, CDR1 is DFQATT, CDR2 SNEGSKA (reference sequence). The CDR3 spans 14 residues. Deletions cut 6 bases from V and 6 bases from J, with 20 bases between. The CDR3 nucleotides are TGCAGTGCGCGCCCCCCACCGGGGAGATCTGAAGCTTTCTTT. This codes for CSARPPPGRSEAFF.

The table lists this clonotype with many counts. The rearrangement links TRBV29-1 to TRBJ1-1; 9 positions match TRBD1. CDR1 and CDR2 (germline): SQVTM, ANQGSEA. J gave up 3 bases and V 7 bases, and 6 bases lay outside the gene matches. There are 13 residues in the CDR3. CDR3 loop: CSAGTGYDTEAFF. CDR3 in DNA: TGCAGCGCTGGGACAGGGTACGACACTGAAGCTTTCTTT.

This clonotype came up many times. The J gene is TRBJ2-4, the V gene TRBV7-8, with D possibly being TRBD1 (5 bases). Germline V lookup: CDR1 SGHVS, CDR2 FQNEAQ. This CDR3 has 18 residues. Trimming stripped 2 bases from V and 7 bases from J, with 24 bases between. The CDR3 DNA sequence: TGTGCCAGCAGCTTAAATGTGCGGTGGGGCCCTATGAGCAACATTCAGTACTTC. As protein: CASSLNVRWGPMSNIQYF.

At least ten counts were recorded for this clonotype. The chain uses TRBV7-9 and TRBJ1-2; perhaps TRBD1 as D (6 bases). The CDR3 extends over 15 amino acids. V lost 5 bases to trimming and J lost 0 bases, with 13 bases between them. Looked up from germline, CDR1 is SEHNR and CDR2 is FQNEAQ (reference sequence). CDR3 coding DNA: TGTGCCAGCAGCCCCCAGGGGTTAGCTAACTATGGCTACACCTTC. Its translation: CASSPQGLANYGYTF.

This clonotype was detected ten times or more. The chain links TRBV23-1 to TRBJ2-1; D call uncertain. TRBV23-1 is labeled an ORF, and its function is uncertain. The CDR3 is made up of 9 amino acids. Between the trimmed V and J ends, which lost 11 bases and 7 bases, there was a span of 6 bases. This CDR3 reads CAVRNEQFF. For the CDR3, the DNA is TGCGCCGTGAGGAATGAGCAGTTCTTC.

This clonotype appeared many times. V and J are TRBV7-9 and TRBJ2-7, with TRBD1 matching 7 bases. V gave up 5 bases and J gave up 0 bases; unmatched junction bases: 4. This CDR3 contains 14 residues. Germline V gene sequence: CDR1 SEHNR, CDR2 FQNEAQ (reference sequence). CDR3 DNA: TGTGCCAGCAGCCAGGGACAGTCCTCCTACGAGCAGTACTTC. Protein sequence: CASSQGQSSYEQYF.

By share, this clonotype counts as medium-sized. V is TRBV20-1 and J is TRBJ2-5; 10 bases align to TRBD1. This CDR3 spans 14 amino acids. V lost 6 bases, J lost 5 bases, and 9 bases stayed unmatched. The germline V gene encodes CDR1 DFQATT and CDR2 SNEGSKA (reference sequence). The CDR3 protein is CSAPRQGARETQYF. As DNA, the CDR3 is TGCAGTGCGCCGAGACAGGGGGCGCGGGAGACCCAGTACTTC.

This clonotype was counted many times. The chain combines TRBV10-3 with TRBJ2-7; 7 nucleotides match TRBD1. V lost 4 bases, J lost 2 bases, and 2 bases stayed unmatched. The V gene's germline CDR1 is ENHRY and CDR2 SYGVKD. The CDR3 is made up of 13 amino acids. The CDR3 sequence: CAISAGQTYEQYF. In nucleotides, the CDR3 is TGTGCCATCAGTGCGGGACAGACCTACGAGCAGTACTTC.

This clonotype is medium-sized. The rearrangement joins TRBV20-1 to TRBJ2-1; the match to TRBD2 covers 7 bases. CDR3 length equals 12 residues. With V trimmed by 0 bases and J by 7 bases, 0 bases remained unmatched. CDR1 and CDR2 (germline): DFQATT, SNEGSKA (reference sequence). CDR3 protein: CSARERENEQFF. CDR3 coding DNA: TGCAGTGCTAGAGAGCGGGAGAATGAGCAGTTCTTC.

This clonotype was seen at least ten times. The rearrangement joins TRBV5-1 to TRBJ2-1; 8 bases map to TRBD2. Germline CDR1 SGHRS, CDR2 YFSETQ. The CDR3 covers 15 residues. J was trimmed by 2 bases and V by 0 bases; bases with no gene match: 1. The CDR3 reads CASSLVSGAYNEQFF. CDR3 bases: TGCGCCAGCAGCTTGGTTAGCGGGGCCTACAATGAGCAGTTCTTC. Variable domain in full (rest from reference TRBV5-1 and TRBJ2-1): KAGVTQTPRYLIKTRGQQVTLSCSPISGHRSVSWYQQTPGQGLQFLFEYFSETQRNKGNFPGRFSGRQFSNSRSEMNVSTLELGDSALYLCASSLVSGAYNEQFFGPGTRLTVL.

The chain employs TRBV4-3 and TRBJ1-2, with a weak D call TRBD1 (5 bases). Trimming removed 1 base from V and 0 bases from J, with 6 bases in between. Looked up from germline, CDR1 is LGHNA and CDR2 is YSLEER. CDR3 length: 14 amino acids. CDR3 protein: CASSQAGSNYGYTF. The CDR3 DNA reads as TGCGCCAGCAGCCAAGCAGGGTCTAACTATGGCTACACCTTC.

V usage is TRBV7-2 and J usage is TRBJ2-3; TRBD1 might be the D (5 bases). Germline CDR1 is SGHTA and CDR2 is FQGNSA. The CDR3 is made up of 14 amino acids. The V gene lost 3 bases and the J gene lost 0 bases, with 7 bases spanning the gap. The CDR3 is CASSFRASTDTQYF. CDR3 DNA: TGTGCCAGCAGCTTCAGGGCTAGCACAGATACGCAGTATTTT.

This clonotype was detected a few times. The chain is built from TRBV3-1 and TRBJ2-2, with a possible D match to TRBD1 (6 bases). Trimming cost V 2 bases and J 3 bases, with 10 bases left between them. Germline lookup yields CDR1 LGHDT and CDR2 YNNKEL (reference sequence). The CDR3 runs 15 residues. This CDR3 reads CASSQFSGDTGELFF. DNA of the CDR3: TGTGCCAGCAGCCAATTTTCAGGGGACACCGGGGAGCTGTTTTTT.